A single sample gave rise to the 12 T cell receptor beta chains below, sequenced in a study of lymphopenia after photon versus proton radiotherapy. The table came from immunoSEQ multiplex PCR; TCRdb's copy has only in-frame clones and leaves some out. The table shows 15,000 to 20,000 clones, with roughly 84% occurring only once. Here the sequenced sample was peripheral blood, taken from a patient treated with proton-based radiotherapy. Source of these receptors: a man in his sixties or seventies with pancreatic cancer.

V is TRBV29-1 and J is TRBJ2-3; 10 bases are a match to TRBD2. The CDR3 is made up of 15 amino acids. The germline V gene has CDR1 SQVTM and CDR2 ANQGSEA. V lost 3 bases, J lost 4 bases, and 7 bases stayed unmatched. The CDR3 reads CSVDGLAGAPDTQYF. For the CDR3, the DNA is TGCAGCGTTGACGGGCTAGCGGGGGCCCCAGATACGCAGTATTTT.

The chain recombines TRBV4-2 with TRBJ2-5; tentative D call: TRBD2 (6 bases). CDR1 and CDR2 (germline): LGHNA, YNFKEQ. V was cut by 1 base and J by 1 base, with 10 bases left in between. This CDR3 region has 15 residues. CDR3 nucleotides: TGTGCCAGCAGCCAAGCCCTAGCGATCCAAGAGACCCAGTACTTC. Translating it yields CASSQALAIQETQYF.

The chain couples TRBV7-3 to TRBJ1-2; D is perhaps TRBD1 (5 bases). V was pared by 5 bases and J by 4 bases, with 17 bases between. The CDR3 length is 15 residues. The germline V gene has CDR1 SGHTA and CDR2 FQGTGA. CDR3 coding DNA: TGTGCCAGCAGCCCCCATATCGGGACGGCCTATGGCTACACCTTC. Residues: CASSPHIGTAYGYTF.

Regarding this clone: Other nucleotide sequences in the sample specify the same CDR3. This chain links TRBV6-1 with TRBJ1-1, with 7 nucleotides matching TRBD1. V trimming: 8 bases; J trimming: 4 bases; junction bases outside the gene matches: 7. Germline V CDR1 and CDR2: MNHNS, SASEGT. This CDR3 spans 13 amino acids. CDR3 bases: TGTGCCAGCTCCTCCCCAGGGGGCACTGAAGCTTTCTTT. It is translated as CASSSPGGTEAFF.

This clone has only one observation. The chain links TRBV6-5 to TRBJ2-7; D might be TRBD1 (7 bases). The length of the CDR3 is 14 residues. Germline V gene lookup returns CDR1 MNHEY and CDR2 SVGAGI. The V and J ends lost 6 bases and 4 bases respectively, with 16 bases between them. The chain's CDR3 is CASRLRQGGYEQYF. In DNA, the CDR3 is TGTGCCAGCAGACTTAGACAGGGAGGATACGAGCAGTACTTC.

The chain links TRBV13 to TRBJ2-3, with 11 bases fitting TRBD2. V was pared by 4 bases and J by 6 bases, with 9 bases of the junction left unmatched. The CDR3 contains 16 residues. Germline CDR1 is PRHDT and CDR2 is FYEKMQ (reference sequence). CDR3 DNA sequence: TGTGCCAGCAGCTCCTTTCGACTAGCGGGGTCCGATACGCAGTATTTT. The encoded protein is CASSSFRLAGSDTQYF.

The V gene is TRBV15, the J gene TRBJ2-1; D gene ambiguous. Germline lookup yields CDR1 LNHNV and CDR2 YYDKDF (reference sequence). The CDR3 extends over 20 amino acids. Trimming left V 1 base short and J 3 bases short, with 25 bases between. CDR3 sequence (DNA): TGTGCCACCAGCAGAGGAGATGTACTTCCTCGGGCAGCCTTCTACAATGAGCAGTTCTTC. Protein sequence: CATSRGDVLPRAAFYNEQFF.

V is TRBV7-9 and J is TRBJ2-1; TRBD1 agrees at 7 bases. The CDR3 is 15 residues long. Trimming took 4 bases from V and 2 from J; bases not matched to a gene: 5. CDR1 and CDR2 from the germline V gene are SEHNR and FQNEAQ (reference sequence). The CDR3 nucleotides are TGTGCCAGCAGCTCCCCGGGACAGCCCTACAATGAGCAGTTCTTC. Translating it yields CASSSPGQPYNEQFF.

The CDR3 here is CATQTLAGGPSEQFF. CDR3 DNA sequence: TGTGCCACCCAAACCCTAGCGGGAGGGCCAAGTGAGCAGTTCTTC. The chain joins TRBV27 to TRBJ2-1, with TRBD2 identical over 12 bases. V was clipped by 10 bases and J by 9 bases; unmatched bases: 13. Per germline, CDR1 MNHEY and CDR2 SMNVEV (reference sequence). The length of the CDR3 is 15 residues.

The chain carries TRBV6-5 and TRBJ2-7; weak D call: TRBD1 (7 bases). Trimming took 6 bases from V and 2 from J, leaving 17 bases between them. CDR3 size: 15 residues. Per germline, CDR1 MNHEY and CDR2 SVGAGI. In DNA, the CDR3 is TGTGCCAGCAGGGATCTGACAGGGAGGACCTACGAGCAGTACTTC. Amino acid sequence: CASRDLTGRTYEQYF.

This rearrangement joins TRBV5-1 to TRBJ2-2; 12 bases agree with TRBD1. Germline CDR1 and CDR2: SGHRS and YFSETQ. With 5 bases clipped from V and 5 bases from J, the junction kept 7 bases outside the gene matches. The CDR3 consists of 16 residues. The CDR3 is CASRIGTGGRTGELFF. The CDR3 coding sequence is TGCGCCAGCAGGATCGGGACAGGGGGCAGAACCGGGGAGCTGTTTTTT.

The rearrangement joins TRBV5-1 to TRBJ2-5, with 7 bases aligning to TRBD2. Unmatched junction bases numbered 11, after V lost 5 bases and J lost 1 base. Germline V gives CDR1 SGHRS, CDR2 YFSETQ. This CDR3 region has 16 residues. CDR3 amino acids: CASSRPSGEGQETQYF. As DNA, the CDR3 is TGCGCCAGCAGTCGTCCCAGCGGGGAGGGCCAAGAGACCCAGTACTTC.